Listed here are 15 T cell receptor beta chains from one sample, sequenced in a study of cytomegalovirus exposure and HLA in healthy donors (dated by TCRdb to between 2016 and 2019). To prepare the library, the immunoSEQ multiplex PCR assay was applied. A mixture of 60 forward primers for TCR Vbeta segments and 13 reverse primers for TCR Jbeta segments was used in the multiplex PCR. TCRdb retrieved this table from immuneACCESS and kept in-frame rearrangements only. Not all clones are present; in checked studies, unresolved V genes account for under half, and no reason is known for the remainder. The sample table lists about 160,000 clones, around 68% of them with a count of one. The biggest ten clones account for 1.3% to 1.5% of the sample. The sample taken for sequencing was PBMCs. These receptor sequences come from a middle-aged man in good health and CMV-seronegative.

CDR3 amino acids: CASSKVDTDAYEQYF. The CDR3 bases are TGTGCCAGCAGCAAAGTTGACACCGACGCCTACGAGCAGTACTTC. The rearrangement links TRBV21-1 to TRBJ2-7; TRBD1, as called in the table, went unchecked against the DNA. TRBV21-1 constitutes a pseudogene. This CDR3 has 15 amino acids.

This clone was recorded a few times. The genes are TRBV18 and TRBJ1-1; 10 bases fit TRBD1. The CDR3 length is 15 residues. J was trimmed by 4 bases and V by 3 bases; bases with no gene match: 5. Germline CDR1 reads KGHSH; CDR2 reads LQKENI. CDR3 in DNA: TGTGCCAGCTCACCCCCGGACAGGGGGACCACTGAAGCTTTCTTT. It encodes CASSPPDRGTTEAFF. Variable domain in full (rest from reference TRBV18 and TRBJ1-1): NAGVMQNPRHLVRRRGQEARLRCSPMKGHSHVYWYRQLPEEGLKFMVYLQKENIIDESGMPKERFSAEFPKEGPSILRIQQVVRGDSAAYFCASSPPDRGTTEAFFGQGTRLTVV.

The rearrangement links TRBV11-2 to TRBJ1-2; D is perhaps TRBD1 (6 bases). Trimming removed 4 bases from V and 0 bases from J, with 18 bases in between. CDR1 is SGHAT and CDR2 is FQNNGV in the germline V gene. This CDR3 has 17 amino acids. The CDR3 DNA is TGTGCCAGCAGCTCTGTATCATCAGGGGATCCTAACTATGGCTACACCTTC. Amino acids: CASSSVSSGDPNYGYTF.

The J gene is TRBJ1-1, the V gene TRBV7-8; TRBD1 agrees at 7 bases. Trimming removed 1 base from V and 10 bases from J; junction bases left unmatched: 3. CDR3 size: 12 residues. Germline V gene sequence: CDR1 SGHVS, CDR2 FQNEAQ. The CDR3 sequence: CASSLGQGLAFF. The DNA of the CDR3 is TGTGCCAGCAGCTTAGGACAGGGTTTAGCTTTCTTT.

This clone was found once. The chain couples TRBV11-2 to TRBJ2-3, with TRBD2 matching over 11 bases. Germline V lookup: CDR1 SGHAT, CDR2 FQNNGV. V was pared by 4 bases and J by 2 bases, with 11 bases of the junction left unmatched. This CDR3 contains 18 residues. The CDR3 nucleotides are TGTGCCAGCAGCTCCGTTGTGACTAGCGGGACTAACACAGATACGCAGTATTTT. Its protein product is CASSSVVTSGTNTDTQYF.

This clone has a handful of counts. The V and J genes are TRBV6-1 and TRBJ2-3; a possible D gene is TRBD2 (6 bases). CDR3 length: 15 residues. Looked up from germline, CDR1 is MNHNS and CDR2 is SASEGT. The V end was cut by 3 bases, the J end by 3 bases, with 13 bases between. Written as DNA, the CDR3 is TGTGCCAGCAGTGACCGCGGGGCGAGTACAGATACGCAGTATTTT. It translates to CASSDRGASTDTQYF.

This clone turned up a few times. V and J are TRBV4-2 and TRBJ2-3; TRBD2 aligns across 7 bases. The ends lost 1 base at V and 9 bases at J; junction bases unmatched: 13. The CDR3 runs to 16 residues. The germline V gene has CDR1 LGHNA and CDR2 YNFKEQ. The CDR3 DNA sequence: TGTGCCAGCAGCCAAGCGGGGGGAGGGGTTGGAGGAACGCAGTATTTT. This translates into CASSQAGGGVGGTQYF.

The CDR3 region is CASTWTGGSEKLFF. Written as DNA, the CDR3 is TGTGCCAGCACCTGGACAGGGGGCAGTGAAAAACTGTTTTTT. The chain couples TRBV6-1 to TRBJ1-4; 11 nucleotides align to TRBD1. Trimming at V came to 7 bases and at J to 7 bases, leaving 5 bases not matched to a gene. This CDR3 spans 14 amino acids. CDR1 MNHNS and CDR2 SASEGT come from the germline V gene.

The chain carries TRBV5-5 and TRBJ1-2; unclear D gene. V gave up 3 bases and J gave up 2 bases, with 8 bases separating them. The germline V gene has CDR1 SGHKS and CDR2 YYEKEE (reference sequence). The CDR3 spans 13 residues. The CDR3 loop reads CASSSGGNYGYTF. DNA of the CDR3: TGTGCCAGCAGCTCGGGAGGGAACTATGGCTACACCTTC.

This rearrangement joins TRBV7-2 to TRBJ2-7; 7 bases fit TRBD2. The CDR3 extends over 15 amino acids. After removal of 4 bases from V and 2 bases from J, the junction contained 8 bases not matched to a gene. In germline, CDR1 is SGHTA, CDR2 FQGNSA. For the CDR3, the DNA is TGTGCCAGCAGCTCCCCCGGTCGGGGGGCCTACGAGCAGTACTTC. Its protein is CASSSPGRGAYEQYF.

This clone was picked up a small number of times. The V call is TRBV7-6, the J call TRBJ2-1; a weak D match, TRBD2 (7 bases). The CDR3 consists of 16 residues. Germline values: CDR1 SGHVS, CDR2 FNYEAQ. Trimming took off 7 bases at V and 0 bases at J, with 16 bases between the two ends. The CDR3 coding sequence is TGTGCCAGCACCCTGGTTGGGGGGGCCTCCTACAATGAGCAGTTCTTC. Its protein product is CASTLVGGASYNEQFF.

The J gene is TRBJ2-7, the V gene TRBV19; 8 nucleotides agree with TRBD2. Germline loops: CDR1 LNHDA, CDR2 SQIVND (reference sequence). CDR3 length: 17 amino acids. V dropped 7 bases and J dropped 0; count of bases not matched to a gene: 14. CDR3 loop: CASKQGAGGGDSYEQYF. Here the CDR3 DNA reads TGTGCCAGTAAGCAGGGCGCGGGGGGCGGGGACTCCTACGAGCAGTACTTC.

V usage is TRBV5-1 and J usage is TRBJ1-2; 9 bases line up with TRBD1. V shed 4 bases, J shed 5 bases, and the junction held 6 bases outside the gene matches. The CDR3 contains 14 residues. Germline CDR1 is SGHRS and CDR2 is YFSETQ. CDR3: CASSAGTGFYGYTF. The DNA of the CDR3 is TGCGCCAGCAGCGCGGGGACAGGGTTTTATGGCTACACCTTC.

Only a few counts were recorded for this clone. The chain has TRBV10-2 and TRBJ2-2; tentatively, D is TRBD1 (5 bases). The germline CDR1 and CDR2 sequences are WSHSY and SAAADI. Trimming shortened V by 7 bases and J by 6 bases, and 15 bases separated the two germline ends. The CDR3 has 14 residues. CDR3 loop: CASTDRPNSGELFF. In DNA form, the CDR3 reads TGCGCCAGCACCGACAGACCCAACTCCGGGGAGCTGTTTTTT.

The chain joins TRBV14 to TRBJ1-1, with 7 bases lining up with TRBD1. V lost 2 bases, J lost 0 bases, and 9 bases stayed unmatched. The CDR3 has 17 amino acids. Germline V gene lookup returns CDR1 SGHDN and CDR2 FVKESK. The CDR3 region is CASSQRTGRVLNTEAFF. In DNA, the CDR3 is TGTGCCAGCAGCCAACGGACAGGCCGCGTATTGAACACTGAAGCTTTCTTT.